These T cell receptor beta chains were read from a single sample in a study of cytomegalovirus exposure and HLA in healthy donors. Sequenced by immunoSEQ multiplex PCR; TCRdb stores in-frame clones only, minus some. The top ten hold 0.85% to 1.2% of the sample, which has 200,000 or so clones, 75% to 95% seen once. Sequencing was done on a sample of PBMCs. The receptors shown here come from a woman aged 18-29 years in good health and CMV-seronegative. Both conserved end residues are part of each CDR3. D genes are given only for firm matches. Clone sizes are given selectively: once, few, many, or a class where the clone is expanded.

clone_size: NA; v_call: TRBV5-6; d_call: NA; j_call: TRBJ2-1; cdr3_aa: CASSLMSSLNNYNEQFF; cdr3_nt: TGTGCCAGCAGCTTGATGTCCTCCTTGAACAACTACAATGAGCAGTTCTTC
clone_size: NA; v_call: TRBV28; d_call: TRBD1; j_call: TRBJ1-2; cdr3_aa: CAATRGQGIYGYTF; cdr3_nt: TGTGCTGCAACTCGGGGACAGGGAATCTATGGCTACACCTTC
clone_size: NA; v_call: TRBV7-2; d_call: NA; j_call: TRBJ2-2; cdr3_aa: CASSSSRTANTGELFF; cdr3_nt: TGTGCCAGCAGCTCTTCCAGGACAGCGAACACCGGGGAGCTGTTTTTT
clone_size: NA; v_call: TRBV29-1; d_call: NA; j_call: TRBJ1-1; cdr3_aa: CSVEGRGMNTEAFF; cdr3_nt: TGCAGCGTTGAGGGCCGGGGGATGAACACTGAAGCTTTCTTT
clone_size: NA; v_call: TRBV5-6; d_call: TRBD2; j_call: TRBJ2-1; cdr3_aa: CASSQGGVRNNEQFF; cdr3_nt: TGTGCCAGCAGCCAGGGAGGGGTGCGAAACAATGAGCAGTTCTTC
clone_size: once; v_call: TRBV6-1; d_call: TRBD1; j_call: TRBJ2-5; cdr3_aa: CASSEADRGYQETQYF; cdr3_nt: TGTGCCAGCAGTGAAGCGGACAGGGGGTACCAAGAGACCCAGTACTTC
clone_size: NA; v_call: TRBV5-1; d_call: NA; j_call: TRBJ1-1; cdr3_aa: CASSQDAGRGDTEAFF; cdr3_nt: TGCGCCAGCAGCCAGGATGCAGGGAGGGGGGACACTGAAGCTTTCTTT
clone_size: NA; v_call: TRBV27; d_call: NA; j_call: TRBJ2-6; cdr3_aa: CASSLMGTPRSGANVLTF; cdr3_nt: TGTGCCAGCAGTTTAATGGGGACACCTCGCTCTGGGGCCAACGTCCTGACTTTC
clone_size: NA; v_call: TRBV11-2; d_call: NA; j_call: TRBJ1-1; cdr3_aa: CASSLMTTEAFF; cdr3_nt: TGTGCCAGCAGCCTCATGACTACTGAAGCTTTCTTT
clone_size: NA; v_call: TRBV30; d_call: TRBD2; j_call: TRBJ2-3; cdr3_aa: CAWSPSGLDTQYF; cdr3_nt: TGTGCCTGGAGTCCTAGCGGCCTAGATACGCAGTATTTT
clone_size: NA; v_call: TRBV6-1; d_call: TRBD2; j_call: TRBJ2-1; cdr3_aa: CASSEGLSSGLYNEQFF; cdr3_nt: TGTGCCAGCAGTGAAGGGCTTTCTAGCGGGCTCTACAATGAGCAGTTCTTC
clone_size: NA; v_call: TRBV6-1; d_call: TRBD2; j_call: TRBJ2-5; cdr3_aa: CASSEAEREPNF; cdr3_nt: TGTGCCAGCAGTGAAGCAGAGCGGGAACCGAACTTC
clone_size: NA; v_call: TRBV4-1; d_call: TRBD1; j_call: TRBJ1-1; cdr3_aa: CASSQMGTVVMNTEAFF; cdr3_nt: TGCGCCAGCAGCCAGATGGGGACAGTCGTAATGAACACTGAAGCTTTCTTT
clone_size: NA; v_call: TRBV9; d_call: NA; j_call: TRBJ1-3; cdr3_aa: CASSLESRTGNTIYF; cdr3_nt: TGTGCCAGCAGCCTGGAGAGTCGCACTGGAAACACCATATATTTT
clone_size: NA; v_call: TRBV6-1; d_call: NA; j_call: TRBJ2-7; cdr3_aa: CASEGVYEQYF; cdr3_nt: TGTGCCAGCGAGGGGGTCTACGAGCAGTACTTC
clone_size: NA; v_call: TRBV2; d_call: TRBD2; j_call: TRBJ2-1; cdr3_aa: CASLLGLAANEQFF; cdr3_nt: TGTGCCAGCCTTCTAGGACTAGCGGCCAATGAGCAGTTCTTC
clone_size: NA; v_call: TRBV6-1; d_call: NA; j_call: TRBJ1-3; cdr3_aa: CASSEGFFARAGNTIYF; cdr3_nt: TGTGCCAGCAGTGAAGGGTTTTTCGCCAGGGCTGGAAACACCATATATTTT
clone_size: NA; v_call: TRBV6-1; d_call: TRBD1; j_call: TRBJ1-4; cdr3_aa: CASRAGTDEKLFF; cdr3_nt: TGTGCCAGCAGGGCCGGGACAGATGAAAAACTGTTTTTT
clone_size: NA; v_call: TRBV6-5; d_call: TRBD2; j_call: TRBJ2-2; cdr3_aa: CASSSSGRGTGELFF; cdr3_nt: TGTGCCAGCAGTTCTAGCGGGAGAGGCACCGGGGAGCTGTTTTTT
clone_size: NA; v_call: TRBV7-9; d_call: TRBD2; j_call: TRBJ2-2; cdr3_aa: CASSLARTSVVGELFF; cdr3_nt: TGTGCCAGCAGCTTAGCGAGGACTAGCGTGGTCGGGGAGCTGTTTTTT
clone_size: NA; v_call: TRBV27; d_call: TRBD2; j_call: TRBJ2-7; cdr3_aa: CASSSRAGWVYEQYF; cdr3_nt: TGTGCCAGCAGTTCTCGAGCGGGATGGGTCTACGAGCAGTACTTC
clone_size: NA; v_call: TRBV9; d_call: NA; j_call: TRBJ1-5; cdr3_aa: CASSVGTANQPQHF; cdr3_nt: TGTGCCAGCAGCGTAGGGACAGCCAATCAGCCCCAGCATTTT
clone_size: NA; v_call: TRBV19; d_call: TRBD1; j_call: TRBJ1-5; cdr3_aa: CAGGTGSNQPQHF; cdr3_nt: TGTGCCGGGGGGACAGGGAGCAATCAGCCCCAGCATTTT
clone_size: once; v_call: TRBV27; d_call: TRBD1; j_call: TRBJ1-4; cdr3_aa: CASSLLGTGAWMAKEKLFF; cdr3_nt: TGTGCCAGCAGTTTATTAGGGACAGGTGCTTGGATGGCAAAGGAAAAACTGTTTTTT
clone_size: NA; v_call: TRBV19; d_call: NA; j_call: TRBJ2-7; cdr3_aa: CASRTGYEQYF; cdr3_nt: TGTGCCAGCCGAACCGGCTACGAGCAGTACTTC
clone_size: NA; v_call: TRBV10-3; d_call: NA; j_call: TRBJ1-5; cdr3_aa: CAISREGYSNQPQHF; cdr3_nt: TGTGCCATCAGCCGGGAGGGGTATAGCAATCAGCCCCAGCATTTT
clone_size: NA; v_call: TRBV11-2; d_call: NA; j_call: TRBJ2-3; cdr3_aa: CASSLLSGGEVDTQYF; cdr3_nt: TGTGCCAGCAGCTTATTAAGTGGCGGAGAGGTAGATACGCAGTATTTT
clone_size: few; v_call: TRBV19; d_call: NA; j_call: TRBJ1-2; cdr3_aa: CASDSRGGYTF; cdr3_nt: TGTGCCAGTGATAGTAGGGGTGGCTACACCTTC
clone_size: once; v_call: TRBV30; d_call: NA; j_call: TRBJ1-1; cdr3_aa: CAWSLQGNTEAFF; cdr3_nt: TGTGCCTGGAGTTTACAGGGGAACACTGAAGCTTTCTTT
clone_size: NA; v_call: TRBV5-6; d_call: NA; j_call: TRBJ1-5; cdr3_aa: CASSFLGRADQPQHF; cdr3_nt: TGTGCCAGCAGCTTTTTGGGCAGGGCAGATCAGCCCCAGCATTTT
clone_size: NA; v_call: TRBV30; d_call: TRBD1; j_call: TRBJ2-5; cdr3_aa: CAWSVGGTGRETQYF; cdr3_nt: TGTGCCTGGAGTGTCGGAGGGACAGGGCGAGAGACCCAGTACTTC
clone_size: NA; v_call: TRBV6-5; d_call: NA; j_call: TRBJ1-1; cdr3_aa: CASIPTGERTEAFF; cdr3_nt: TGTGCCAGCATCCCCACGGGAGAGAGGACTGAAGCTTTCTTT
clone_size: NA; v_call: TRBV11-2; d_call: NA; j_call: TRBJ2-7; cdr3_aa: CASSLGRQEYF; cdr3_nt: TGTGCCAGCAGCTTAGGCAGGCAGGAGTACTTC
clone_size: NA; v_call: TRBV4-2; d_call: TRBD1; j_call: TRBJ2-7; cdr3_aa: CASSQLDRGNEQYF; cdr3_nt: TGTGCCAGCAGCCAGCTGGACAGGGGCAACGAGCAGTACTTC
clone_size: NA; v_call: TRBV27; d_call: TRBD1; j_call: TRBJ1-3; cdr3_aa: CASSGLTGSGNTIYF; cdr3_nt: TGTGCCAGCAGCGGCTTGACAGGGTCTGGAAACACCATATATTTT